This TCR beta chain originates from a study of T cell responses to AZD1222 COVID-19 vaccine. The assay was immunoSEQ multiplex PCR, and TCRdb's table has in-frame clones only and misses some. This sample has 95,000 to 110,000 clones, with 80% to 95% found just once. This clone appeared a single time. CDR3 length: 13 residues. The V gene lost 4 bases and the J gene lost 6 bases, with 10 bases spanning the gap. Germline values: CDR1 SNHLY, CDR2 FYNNEI. The clonotype comes from an adult in good health. The chain joins TRBV2 to TRBJ1-5; weak D call: TRBD1 (5 bases). Here the sequenced sample was peripheral blood, taken on day 0 of AZD1222 vaccination. CDR3 nucleotides: TGTGCCAGCAGTGCAGGCGGGGCTCAGCCCCAGCATTTT. The encoded protein is CASSAGGAQPQHF. The full variable domain, rest sourced from reference TRBV2 and TRBJ1-5, is EPEVTQTPSHQVTQMGQEVILRCVPISNHLYFYWYRQILGQKVEFLVSFYNNEISEKSEIFDDQFSVERPDGSNFTLKIRSTKLEDSAMYFCASSAGGAQPQHFGDGTRLSIL.